This is a list of T cell receptor beta chains from one sample in a study of cytomegalovirus exposure and HLA in healthy donors. Produced via immunoSEQ multiplex PCR; TCRdb's table is partial and in-frame only. The data hold 100,000 to 150,000 clones, with roughly 75% observed a single time. The sample consisted of PBMCs. The source is a woman aged 50 to 60 in good health and CMV-seronegative. CDR3s include the opening cysteine and the closing phenylalanine or tryptophan. D genes are given only for firm matches. Some rows mark clone size as missing; the rest say once, few, many or name a class of expanded clone.

v_call	d_call	cdr3_length	clone_size	j_call	cdr3_nt	cdr3_aa
TRBV11-2	TRBD1	16	-	TRBJ1-5	TGTGCCAGCAGCTTATGGGATGGGACAGGGGGTCAGCCCCAGCATTTT	CASSLWDGTGGQPQHF
TRBV5-1	TRBD1	14	-	TRBJ2-3	TGCGCCAGCAGCGCCGGGACAGCCGCATCGGGGCAGTATTTT	CASSAGTAASGQYF
TRBV28	TRBD1	17	-	TRBJ1-1	TGTGCCAGCAGTTTTAGGGCAGGGGGCAGGAAGGGCACTGAAGCTTTCTTT	CASSFRAGGRKGTEAFF
TRBV6-1	-	15	-	TRBJ1-4	TGTGCCAGCAGTGCCCTCCCCAGGTCATATGAAAAACTGTTTTTT	CASSALPRSYEKLFF
TRBV28	-	12	-	TRBJ2-7	TGTGCCAGCACCCCAGGAGGATACGAGCAGTACTTC	CASTPGGYEQYF
TRBV25-1	TRBD1	14	few	TRBJ2-2	TGTGCCAGCAGTGCAGGGGGTGGCACCGGGGAGCTGTTTTTT	CASSAGGGTGELFF
TRBV27	TRBD2	18	-	TRBJ2-4	TGTGCCAGCAGTTTAAGAAGGGGAAGCGGGAGTGGTATGAACATTCAGTACTTC	CASSLRRGSGSGMNIQYF
TRBV4-1	-	13	-	TRBJ2-1	TGCGCCAGCAGCCGGACTAACTACAATGAGCAGTTCTTC	CASSRTNYNEQFF
TRBV28	-	13	-	TRBJ1-2	TGTGCCAGCAGTTTCGACAGATTCTATGGCTACACCTTC	CASSFDRFYGYTF
TRBV28	-	16	-	TRBJ2-7	TGTGCCAGCAGCCCGTGGGGGCTAGCTGCTCCCTCCGAGCAGTACTTC	CASSPWGLAAPSEQYF
TRBV30	-	12	-	TRBJ2-2	TGTGCCTGGGACATAGACACCGGGGAGCTGTTTTTT	CAWDIDTGELFF
TRBV5-1	TRBD1	13	-	TRBJ1-1	TGCGCCAGCAGCCCACAGGGGACCACTGAAGCTTTCTTT	CASSPQGTTEAFF
TRBV15	TRBD2	16	-	TRBJ2-3	TGTGCCACCAGCAGGTTACTAGCGGGCAGCACAGATACGCAGTATTTT	CATSRLLAGSTDTQYF
TRBV18	-	12	-	TRBJ2-7	TGTGCCAGCTCACCAGACAGTTACGAGCAGTACTTC	CASSPDSYEQYF
TRBV7-7	-	13	-	TRBJ2-7	TGTGCTAGCAGCTTGGTCGATCGGTCCGAGCAGTACTTC	CASSLVDRSEQYF
TRBV18	-	14	-	TRBJ1-4	TGTGCCAGCTCCTTGGGAGCAACTAATGAAAAACTGTTTTTT	CASSLGATNEKLFF
TRBV7-7	-	13	-	TRBJ2-5	TGTGCCAGCAGCCCAGGCGGGCCGCAGACCCAGTACTTC	CASSPGGPQTQYF